This T cell receptor (beta chain) was documented in a study of shared clonotypes between healthy human individuals. The study, taken as a whole, reports: Only a few donors were included, so the genetic and exposure-history diversity represented was limited.

Deletions cut 0 bases from V and 1 base from J, with 4 bases between. The CDR3 sequence is 13 residues long. Per germline, CDR1 SGHNT and CDR2 YYREEE (reference sequence). Comment on this clone: The antigen is undetermined. This same CDR3 is encoded by further DNA sequences in the sample.

Repertoires were generated with immunoSEQ multiplex PCR, while TCRdb's copy carries only in-frame clones and drops some. This sample has 2 million or so clones, with about 95% found just once. CD8 cells classed as naive were CD45RO-negative and positively selected for CCR7, excluding terminally differentiated effector memory CD45RA+ cells. The sample was naive CD8+ T cells sorted from blood. The chain carries TRBV5-4 and TRBJ1-2, with D uncertain. This clonotype was obtained from a man in his late teens or twenties in good health. CDR3 sequence reads: CASSLADNYGYTF. As DNA, the CDR3 is TGTGCCAGCAGCTTGGCAGATAACTATGGCTACACCTTC.